A single T cell receptor (beta chain) is shown here with its context. No antigen is known for it. This specimen belongs to a study of blood T cells in healthy people across ages. Primers used in a second PCR of about 7 to 12 cycles were a sample-barcoded 5' primer and a J-beta primer mix. Each cDNA was tagged by a template-switch adaptor containing 12 random nucleotides. TCRdb reprocessed the 5' RACE reads via MiXCR and lists one record per CDR3 protein. The profile shows some 750,000 distinct CDR3 sequences, about 20% of them singletons. Per-sample yields of isolated PBMCs were at least 6 million. The CDR3 has 14 residues. The germline V gene has CDR1 SNHLY and CDR2 FYNNEI. The V end lost 7 bases, the J end lost 7 bases, and 16 bases lay between the germline ends. General study points: Naive CD4+ cells and diversity were both higher in long-lived donors than in aged donors.

Input material: blood. This TCR derives from a man in his 70s in good health. The chain combines TRBV2 with TRBJ1-4; D is perhaps TRBD1 (5 bases). Here the CDR3 DNA reads TGTGCCAGCACCGCGGGGGGGACGGGTGAAAAACTGTTTTTT. Translation: CASTAGGTGEKLFF.